Below, 6 T cell receptor beta chains from the same sample are listed, as sequenced in a study of T cells in localized non-small cell lung cancer. Repertoires were generated with immunoSEQ multiplex PCR, while TCRdb's copy carries only in-frame clones and drops some. Counted here are around 83,000 clones, over 70% occurring once; the ten biggest clones make up roughly 21%. The sample here was PBMCs, taken before any cancer treatment. These receptors were collected from a man aged 35-69 years with stage II squamous cell lung carcinoma.

This chain links TRBV7-6 with TRBJ2-5; 8 bases are a match to TRBD2. The germline V gene has CDR1 SGHVS and CDR2 FNYEAQ. V lost 4 bases to trimming and J lost 7 bases; unmatched junction nucleotides: 5. This CDR3 has 13 residues. The CDR3 protein is CASSYPAGGTQYF. For the CDR3, the DNA is TGTGCCAGCAGCTACCCGGCGGGGGGGACCCAGTACTTC.

The chain links TRBV6-5 to TRBJ1-2; TRBD1 agrees at 7 bases. Looked up from germline, CDR1 is MNHEY and CDR2 is SVGAGI. The CDR3 has 15 residues. V dropped 6 bases and J dropped 0; count of bases not matched to a gene: 7. CDR3 region: CASRPGQDPNYGYTF. CDR3 DNA: TGTGCCAGCAGACCCGGACAGGACCCTAACTATGGCTACACCTTC.

The chain combines TRBV6-1 with TRBJ1-2; the match to TRBD1 covers 10 bases. The germline CDR1 and CDR2 sequences are MNHNS and SASEGT. V lost 4 bases and J lost 5; bases outside the gene matches: 4. The CDR3 spans 14 residues. The CDR3 DNA sequence: TGTGCCAGCAGTGGGGACAGGGGTTGGTATGGCTACACCTTC. Translation gives CASSGDRGWYGYTF.

The rearrangement uses TRBV28 and TRBJ1-1; unclear D gene. Germline loops: CDR1 MDHEN, CDR2 SYDVKM. Trimming took 6 bases from V and 10 from J, leaving 15 bases between them. The CDR3 sequence is 12 residues long. This CDR3 reads CASRASLRRAFF. Written as DNA, the CDR3 is TGTGCCAGCAGAGCATCCCTTCGGAGAGCTTTCTTT.

The chain combines TRBV29-1 with TRBJ2-3; perhaps TRBD2 as D (6 bases). The germline CDR1 and CDR2 sequences are SQVTM and ANQGSEA. The V and J ends lost 5 bases and 0 bases respectively, with 15 bases between them. The CDR3 consists of 15 residues. The CDR3 DNA follows: TGCAGCGTTATTAAAAGCGGGTCTAGCACAGATACGCAGTATTTT. This encodes CSVIKSGSSTDTQYF.

The chain links TRBV7-3 to TRBJ2-2; 8 bases match TRBD2. V lost 5 bases, J lost 6 bases, and 5 bases stayed unmatched. Germline values: CDR1 SGHTA, CDR2 FQGTGA. The CDR3 has 14 amino acids. CDR3: CASSPSGRPGELFF. The CDR3 nucleotides are TGTGCCAGCAGCCCGAGCGGGAGACCCGGGGAGCTGTTTTTT.